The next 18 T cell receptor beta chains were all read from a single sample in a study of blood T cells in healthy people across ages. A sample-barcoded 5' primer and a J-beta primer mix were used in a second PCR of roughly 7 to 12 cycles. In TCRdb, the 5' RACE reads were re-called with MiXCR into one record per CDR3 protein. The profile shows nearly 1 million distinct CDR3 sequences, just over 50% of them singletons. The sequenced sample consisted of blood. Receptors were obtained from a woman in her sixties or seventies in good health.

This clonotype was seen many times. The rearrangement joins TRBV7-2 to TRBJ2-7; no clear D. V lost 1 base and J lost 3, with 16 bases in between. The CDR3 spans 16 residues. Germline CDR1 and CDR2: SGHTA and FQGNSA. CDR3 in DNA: TGTGCCAGCAGCTTAGTCCCCCGGGCTAAAATCTACGAGCAGTACTTC. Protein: CASSLVPRAKIYEQYF.

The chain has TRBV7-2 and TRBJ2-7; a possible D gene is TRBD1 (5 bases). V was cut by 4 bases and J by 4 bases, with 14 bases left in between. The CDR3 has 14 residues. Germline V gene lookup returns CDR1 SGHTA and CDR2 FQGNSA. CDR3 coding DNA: TGTGCCAGCAGCTCGTCTTTTAGGGGTTACGAGCAGTACTTC. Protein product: CASSSSFRGYEQYF. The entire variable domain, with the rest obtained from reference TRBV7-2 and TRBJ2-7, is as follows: GAGVSQSPSNKVTEKGKDVELRCDPISGHTALYWYRQSLGQGLEFLIYFQGNSAPDKSGLPSDRFSAERTGGSVSTLTIQRTQQEDSAVYLCASSSSFRGYEQYFGPGTRLTVT.

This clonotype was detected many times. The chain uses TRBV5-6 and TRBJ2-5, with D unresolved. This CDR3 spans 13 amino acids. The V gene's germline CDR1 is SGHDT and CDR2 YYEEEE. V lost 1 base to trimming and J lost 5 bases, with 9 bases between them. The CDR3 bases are TGTGCCAGCAGCTTGTGGCTAAGGGAGACCCAGTACTTC. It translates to CASSLWLRETQYF.

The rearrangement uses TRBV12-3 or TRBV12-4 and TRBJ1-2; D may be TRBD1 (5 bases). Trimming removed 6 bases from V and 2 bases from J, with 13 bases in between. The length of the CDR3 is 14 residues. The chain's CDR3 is CASSPDTANYGYTF. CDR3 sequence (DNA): TGTGCCAGCAGCCCGGACACGGCAAACTATGGCTACACCTTC.

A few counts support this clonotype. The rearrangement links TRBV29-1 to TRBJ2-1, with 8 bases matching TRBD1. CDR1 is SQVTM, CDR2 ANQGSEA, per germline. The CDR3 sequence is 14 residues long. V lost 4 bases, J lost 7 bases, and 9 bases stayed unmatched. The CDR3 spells CSVVPGGASNEQFF. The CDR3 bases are TGCAGCGTTGTTCCAGGGGGCGCGTCAAATGAGCAGTTCTTC.

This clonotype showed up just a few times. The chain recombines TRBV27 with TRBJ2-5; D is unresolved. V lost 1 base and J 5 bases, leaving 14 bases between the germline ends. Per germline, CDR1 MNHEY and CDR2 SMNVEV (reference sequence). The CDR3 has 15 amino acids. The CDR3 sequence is CASSLWAGGVETQYF. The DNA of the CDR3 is TGTGCCAGCAGTTTATGGGCAGGCGGTGTGGAGACCCAGTACTTC.

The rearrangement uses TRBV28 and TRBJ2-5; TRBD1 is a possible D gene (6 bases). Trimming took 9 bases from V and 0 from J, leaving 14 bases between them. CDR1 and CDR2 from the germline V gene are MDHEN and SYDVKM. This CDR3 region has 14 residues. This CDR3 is CASDGQMYQETQYF. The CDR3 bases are TGTGCCAGTGACGGACAGATGTACCAAGAGACCCAGTACTTC.

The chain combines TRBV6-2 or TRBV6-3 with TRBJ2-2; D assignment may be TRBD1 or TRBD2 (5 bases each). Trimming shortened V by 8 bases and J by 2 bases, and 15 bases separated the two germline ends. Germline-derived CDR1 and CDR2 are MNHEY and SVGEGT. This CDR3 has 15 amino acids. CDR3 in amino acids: CASRKGRTNTGELFF. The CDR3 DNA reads TGTGCCAGCCGAAAGGGACGGACCAACACCGGGGAGCTGTTTTTT.

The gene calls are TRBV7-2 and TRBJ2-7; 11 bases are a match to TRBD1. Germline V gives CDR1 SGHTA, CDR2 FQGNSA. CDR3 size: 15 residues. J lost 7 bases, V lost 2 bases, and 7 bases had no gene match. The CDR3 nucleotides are TGTGCCAGCAGCTTAAGCCTGGGACAGGGGGGTGAGCAGTACTTC. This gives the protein CASSLSLGQGGEQYF.

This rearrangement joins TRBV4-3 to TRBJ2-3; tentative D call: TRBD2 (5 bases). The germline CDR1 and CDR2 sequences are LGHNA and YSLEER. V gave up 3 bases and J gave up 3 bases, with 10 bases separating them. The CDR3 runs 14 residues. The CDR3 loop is CASSHKSGTDTQYF. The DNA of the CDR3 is TGCGCCAGCAGCCATAAGTCGGGGACAGATACGCAGTATTTT.

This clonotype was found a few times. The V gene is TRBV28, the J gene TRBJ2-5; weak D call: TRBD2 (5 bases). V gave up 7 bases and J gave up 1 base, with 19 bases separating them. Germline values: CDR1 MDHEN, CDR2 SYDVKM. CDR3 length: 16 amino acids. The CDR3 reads CASTRLSGNSQETQYF. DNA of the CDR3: TGTGCCAGCACCCGCCTAAGCGGTAACTCCCAAGAGACCCAGTACTTC.

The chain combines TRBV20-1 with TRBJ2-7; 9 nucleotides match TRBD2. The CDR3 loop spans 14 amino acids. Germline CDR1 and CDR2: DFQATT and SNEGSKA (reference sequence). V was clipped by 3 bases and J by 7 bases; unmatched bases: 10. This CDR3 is CSARQGGRAHEQYF. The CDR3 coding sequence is TGCAGTGCTAGGCAGGGCGGGAGGGCCCATGAGCAGTACTTC.

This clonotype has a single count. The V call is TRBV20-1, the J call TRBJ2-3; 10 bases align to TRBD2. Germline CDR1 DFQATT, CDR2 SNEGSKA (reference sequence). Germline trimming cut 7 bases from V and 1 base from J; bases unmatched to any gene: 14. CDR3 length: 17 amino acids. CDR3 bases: TGCAGTGTCGTGATAGCGGGAGGCTCCATTGGCACAGATACGCAGTATTTT. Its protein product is CSVVIAGGSIGTDTQYF.

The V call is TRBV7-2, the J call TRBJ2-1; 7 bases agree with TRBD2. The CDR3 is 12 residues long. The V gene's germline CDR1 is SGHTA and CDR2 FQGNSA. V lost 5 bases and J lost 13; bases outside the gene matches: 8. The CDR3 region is CASSLRGEEQFF. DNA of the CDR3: TGTGCCAGCAGCCTTCGGGGGGAAGAACAGTTCTTC.

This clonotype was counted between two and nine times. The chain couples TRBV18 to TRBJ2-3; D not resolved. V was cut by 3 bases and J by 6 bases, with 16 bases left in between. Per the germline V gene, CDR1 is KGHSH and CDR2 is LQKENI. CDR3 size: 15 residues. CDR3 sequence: CASSPSGAEWDTQYF. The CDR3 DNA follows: TGTGCCAGCTCACCTTCGGGCGCCGAGTGGGATACGCAGTATTTT. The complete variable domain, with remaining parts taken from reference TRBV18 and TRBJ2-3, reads NAGVMQNPRHLVRRRGQEARLRCSPMKGHSHVYWYRQLPEEGLKFMVYLQKENIIDESGMPKERFSAEFPKEGPSILRIQQVVRGDSAAYFCASSPSGAEWDTQYFGPGTRLTVL.

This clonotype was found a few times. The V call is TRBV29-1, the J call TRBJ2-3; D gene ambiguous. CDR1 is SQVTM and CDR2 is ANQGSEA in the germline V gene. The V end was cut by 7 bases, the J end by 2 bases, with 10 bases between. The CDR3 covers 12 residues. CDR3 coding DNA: TGCAGCGCATTGATGTACACAGATACGCAGTATTTT. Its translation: CSALMYTDTQYF.

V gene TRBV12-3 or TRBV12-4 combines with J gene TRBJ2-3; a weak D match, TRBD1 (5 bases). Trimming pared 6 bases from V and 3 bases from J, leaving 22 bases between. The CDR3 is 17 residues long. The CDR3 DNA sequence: TGTGCCAGCAGAACCTGGCAGGGCCCAGATCGAACAGATACGCAGTATTTT. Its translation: CASRTWQGPDRTDTQYF.

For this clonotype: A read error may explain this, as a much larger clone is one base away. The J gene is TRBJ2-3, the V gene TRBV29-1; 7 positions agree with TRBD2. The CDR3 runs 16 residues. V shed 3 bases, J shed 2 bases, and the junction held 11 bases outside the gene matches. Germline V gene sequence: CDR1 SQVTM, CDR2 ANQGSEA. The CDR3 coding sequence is TGCAGCGTTGAGGGGAGGGCTAGCGGCCCCACAGATACGCAGTATTTT. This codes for CSVEGRASGPTDTQYF.